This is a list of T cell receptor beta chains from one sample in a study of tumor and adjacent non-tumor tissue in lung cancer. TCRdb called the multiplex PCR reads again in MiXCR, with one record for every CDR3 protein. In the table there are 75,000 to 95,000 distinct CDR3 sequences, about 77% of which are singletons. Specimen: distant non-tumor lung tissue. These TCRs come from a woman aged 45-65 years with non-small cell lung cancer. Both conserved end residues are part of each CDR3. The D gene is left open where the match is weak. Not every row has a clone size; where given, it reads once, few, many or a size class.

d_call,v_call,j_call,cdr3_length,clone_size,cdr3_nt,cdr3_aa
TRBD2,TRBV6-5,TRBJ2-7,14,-,TGTGCCAGCATACCCCGGGAGGGCGCCTACGAGCAATACTTC,CASIPREGAYEQYF
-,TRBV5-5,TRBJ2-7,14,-,TGTGTCAGCAGCTTGGAAGCCTTACCCTACGACCAGTACTTC,CVSSLEALPYDQYF
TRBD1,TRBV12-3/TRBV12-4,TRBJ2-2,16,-,TGTGCCAGCACTTTAGGGACAGGGTCAAACACCGGTGAGCTGTTTTTT,CASTLGTGSNTGELFF
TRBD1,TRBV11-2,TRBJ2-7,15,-,TGTGCCTGCACCACCGGGACAGGGCGCACCTACGAGCATTACTTC,CACTTGTGRTYEHYF
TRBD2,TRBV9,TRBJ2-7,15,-,TGTACGAGCAGCGTCCGTAGCGGGAGGTCTGCCGAGCAGTACTTC,CTSSVRSGRSAEQYF
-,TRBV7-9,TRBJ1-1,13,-,TGTGCCAGCAGCATAGGCGCGGATGGTGGAGCTTTCTTT,CASSIGADGGAFF
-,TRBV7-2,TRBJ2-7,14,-,TGTGCCAGCAGCCTCGCGGCAGGGGCCTACGATCAGTACTTC,CASSLAAGAYDQYF
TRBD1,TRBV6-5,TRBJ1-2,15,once,TGTGCCAACAGGAGGGTTATCGAGACAGGGAGCGGCTACACCTTC,CANRRVIETGSGYTF
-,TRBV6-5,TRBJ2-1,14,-,TGTGCCAGTAGTTACGCAGCTCCTTACAATGAGCAGTTCTTC,CASSYAAPYNEQFF
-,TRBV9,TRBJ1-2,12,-,TGTGCCAGCAAAGACACAAACTATGGCTACACCTTC,CASKDTNYGYTF
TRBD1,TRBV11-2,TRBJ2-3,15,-,TGTGTCAGCAGCCATGACAGGGCTGGCACAGATTCACCGTATTTT,CVSSHDRAGTDSPYF
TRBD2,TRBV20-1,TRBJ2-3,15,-,TGCCGTGCTAGAGATTCAGCGGGAGGGGCAGATACGCAATATTTT,CRARDSAGGADTQYF
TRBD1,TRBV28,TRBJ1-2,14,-,TGCGCCTGCAGTACTACAGGGGGCGCCCATAGCTACACCTTC,CACSTTGGAHSYTF
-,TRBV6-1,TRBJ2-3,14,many,TGTGCCAGCACCCCGGGACCCCAGTCCGGTACGCAGTATTTT,CASTPGPQSGTQYF
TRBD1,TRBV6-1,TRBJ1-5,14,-,TGTACCAGCAGTGGGACAGGGGGCAGTCAACCCCAGCATTTT,CTSSGTGGSQPQHF
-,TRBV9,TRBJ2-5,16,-,TGTGCCAGCAGCGATGGGGGGGGCGGTTGGCAAGAGACCCAGTACTTC,CASSDGGGGWQETQYF
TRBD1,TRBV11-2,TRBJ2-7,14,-,TGTATCAGCAGCTTAGTTAGGGACAGCTGCGAGCAGTACTTC,CISSLVRDSCEQYF
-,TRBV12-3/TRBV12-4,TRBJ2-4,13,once,TGTGCCAGCAGTTTTGGGGGTAAAAACTTTCGGTACTTC,CASSFGGKNFRYF
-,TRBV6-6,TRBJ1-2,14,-,TGTGCTAGCAGTCACTTCGCGGGGGCTAATGGCTACACCTTC,CASSHFAGANGYTF
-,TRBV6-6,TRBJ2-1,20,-,TGTGCCAACAGCAACGGCCTAAGGGCCTCGGAGCGGGCCACCCTCAATGAGCAGTTCTTC,CANSNGLRASERATLNEQFF
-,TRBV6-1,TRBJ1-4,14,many,TGTGCCAGCAGGGGGGGGCAGGTTAATGAAAAACTGTTTTTT,CASRGGQVNEKLFF
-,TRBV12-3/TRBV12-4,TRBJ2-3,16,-,TGTGCCAGCAGCCCTGGGTCGGGACTGAGCACAGATATGCATTATTTT,CASSPGSGLSTDMHYF
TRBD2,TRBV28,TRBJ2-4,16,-,TGTGCCACGGGACTAGCGGGAGAACTAACCAAATACATTCACTACTTC,CATGLAGELTKYIHYF